This paragraph reports one T cell receptor (beta chain). The table lists this clonotype with a few counts. Which antigen it targets is not known. No base quality information exists; no much larger clone differs at one position. The roughly 39 donors, aged about 6 to 100 years, were systemically healthy Caucasian individuals from Russia. Each donor gave about 11 milliliters of peripheral blood, drawn into EDTA-treated Vacutainer tubes. Ficoll-Paque density-gradient centrifugation was used to isolate PBMCs, with at least 7 million per sample. Total RNA, at least 5.5 micrograms per sample, was extracted from PBMCs with Trizol reagent. For every donor, flow cytometry on a PBMC aliquot measured the percentage of naive CD45RAhigh/CD27high T cells. This specimen comes from a study of blood T cells in healthy people across ages (dated by TCRdb to the mid-2010s). Study-wide context: In model experiments, roughly one uniquely barcoded TCR beta cDNA molecule per two T cells was captured by template switching. Donors of different ages were randomly distributed across sequencing lanes to avoid experimental bias. Four age groups were formed from the donors: young (average roughly 16 years), middle-aged (roughly 38), aged (about 62) and long-lived (82). Using the same blood draw, the study looked at two additional independent replicas of 1 million unique cDNA reads for two donors, one aged 18 to 30 and the other aged 80 or older. Age-related changes in TCR beta repertoire diversity were measured in the study by deep sequencing normalized with unique cDNA molecular identifiers.

The CDR3, from cysteine to phenylalanine, totals 17 residues. Just the 51-base CDR3 DNA is kept, in frame starting at base 1. Here V drops 2 bases and J drops 5 bases, and the junction holds 12 bases not matched to any gene. According to the germline V gene, CDR1 reads SGHTA and CDR2 reads FQGNSA. Broad study findings and their caveats: As age increased, observed TCR beta diversity per million T cells dropped in a roughly linear way, and a significant reduction was already evident by age 40. Conclusive comparison of naive and antigen-experienced compartments was prevented by the profiling of bulk unsorted PBMCs. There was a strong correlation between observed TCR beta diversity and the percentage of naive T cells measured by flow cytometry. Because donor CMV infection status was unknown, age-related changes in expanded clonotypes were potentially confounded. Estimates of total diversity based on one million sequenced T cells were considered lower bounds and underestimates. The long-lived group showed more naive CD4+ T cells, fewer expanded clones and increased TCR diversity than the aged group, suggesting age selection.

The library relied on 5' RACE. Reads for this sample came from an Illumina HiSeq 2500. A second PCR of roughly 7 to 11 cycles was run with a J-beta primer mix and a sample-barcoded 5' primer. Each TCR beta cDNA molecule received a unique molecular identifier from a template-switch 5' adaptor carrying 12 random nucleotides. At least 2.5 million CDR3-containing paired-end reads were obtained from each sample. First-strand cDNA synthesis was performed from all RNA using the Mint cDNA synthesis kit, with priming by a TRBC-specific oligonucleotide. Following uracil-DNA glycosylase treatment, a first 18-cycle PCR with universal primers M1SS and BC2_uni_R was performed on all cDNA. Per the original workflow: For normalization, 1 million high-quality reads, each with a distinct molecular identifier, were randomly selected from each sample. Reads sharing molecular identifiers were discarded rather than binned into consensus sequences. CDR3 identification, clonotype clustering and error correction used MiTCR with a Q25 quality threshold and the strictest error-elimination algorithm. A nonparametric unseen species model with Euler transformation was used to estimate a lower bound on total TCR beta diversity. TCRdb passed the public sequencing reads through fastp at Q25 and MiXCR, retaining productive beta sequences. CDR3 protein duplicates are merged, each entry listing the most common genes and DNA. TCRdb's processing, not the study's, gives the V and J calls here. The table for this sample lists approximately 850,000 distinct CDR3 sequences; under 45% of them were counted only once. Of the sample, about a fifth is held by the ten largest clones.

The origin of this receptor is a man in his 60s in good health. Sample: blood. The chain is encoded by TRBV7-2 joined to TRBJ2-3; the central 8 bases match TRBD2. The CDR3: CASSLNRGAGAGDTQYF. The DNA is as follows: TGTGCCAGCAGCTTAAATCGCGGAGCGGGGGCGGGAGATACGCAGTATTTT.